This entry lists 13 T cell receptor beta chains sequenced from one sample in a study of sequential checkpoint blockade in melanoma. The treatment is: randomized to nivolumab then ipilimumab (arm A) or the reverse (arm B). The protocol was immunoSEQ multiplex PCR, while the TCRdb copy is restricted to in-frame clones and leaves out a portion. The sample records some 32,000 clones, approximately 77% being singletons. This sample comprised CD8+ T cells sorted from blood (inferred from file names), obtained from a patient given nivolumab and ipilimumab in sequence. The receptors come from a human donor with melanoma.

By share, this clone counts as medium-sized. This chain uses TRBV6-5 with TRBJ1-5; D is ambiguous. This CDR3 contains 14 residues. V lost 2 bases, J lost 2 bases, and 7 bases lay in between. The germline V gene encodes CDR1 MNHEY and CDR2 SVGAGI. CDR3 in amino acids: CASSYRGGNQPQHF. CDR3 DNA: TGTGCCAGCAGTTACCGGGGAGGCAATCAGCCCCAGCATTTT.

This clone showed up just once. The genes are TRBV10-2 and TRBJ1-2; the match to TRBD1 covers 8 bases. CDR3 length: 19 amino acids. The V segment lost 3 bases and the J segment 5 bases; nucleotides outside the gene matches: 20. CDR1 and CDR2 from the germline V gene are WSHSY and SAAADI. The CDR3 protein is CASSEGGQGRTGDRYGYTF. Written as DNA, the CDR3 is TGCGCCAGCAGTGAAGGAGGACAGGGACGCACCGGCGATCGGTATGGCTACACCTTC.

This chain uses TRBV28 with TRBJ1-2; 7 bases fit TRBD1. The CDR3 has 16 amino acids. Germline V lookup: CDR1 MDHEN, CDR2 SYDVKM. V was pared by 6 bases and J by 3 bases, with 13 bases of the junction left unmatched. CDR3 nucleotide sequence: TGTGCCAGCAGCATGAATACCGGGACAGTCTACTATGGCTACACCTTC. Translating gives CASSMNTGTVYYGYTF.

This chain uses TRBV4-3 with TRBJ1-1, with D hard to call. The CDR3 runs to 13 residues. The V gene lost 4 bases and the J gene lost 4 bases, with 10 bases spanning the gap. From germline, CDR1 is LGHNA and CDR2 YSLEER. The CDR3 spells CASSPWRGTEAFF. The CDR3 DNA is TGCGCCAGCAGCCCCTGGAGAGGCACTGAAGCTTTCTTT.

This clone was detected only once. The chain is built from TRBV6-6 and TRBJ1-1, with 7 bases that match TRBD1. The V segment lost 2 bases and the J segment 0 bases; nucleotides outside the gene matches: 6. There are 16 residues in the CDR3. Germline loops: CDR1 MNHNY, CDR2 SVGAGI (reference sequence). CDR3 residues: CASSYRGTDMNTEAFF. CDR3 coding DNA: TGTGCCAGCAGTTACCGTGGGACAGATATGAACACTGAAGCTTTCTTT.

The chain employs TRBV16 and TRBJ2-7; 9 bases are a match to TRBD1. Looked up from germline, CDR1 is KGHSY and CDR2 is FQNENV. The CDR3 extends over 18 amino acids. J lost 5 bases, V lost 0 bases, and 14 bases had no gene match. Written as DNA, the CDR3 is TGTGCCAGCAGCCAATCTTTCGCTTTATCGGGACAGGGCCACGAGCAGTACTTC. Protein sequence: CASSQSFALSGQGHEQYF.

This chain connects TRBV30 to TRBJ2-5; possible D gene TRBD2, 5 bases. Trimming removed 3 bases from V and 14 bases from J, with 19 bases in between. CDR1 and CDR2 (germline): GTSNPN, SVGIG (reference sequence). The CDR3 length is 12 residues. CDR3 loop: CAWRVEGWEHYF. CDR3 coding DNA: TGTGCCTGGAGGGTAGAAGGGTGGGAGCATTACTTC.

This sequence joins TRBV7-9 and TRBJ1-5; a weak D match, TRBD1 (6 bases). CDR3 length: 15 residues. Per the germline V gene, CDR1 is SEHNR and CDR2 is FQNEAQ (reference sequence). The V gene lost 5 bases and the J gene lost 0 bases, with 11 bases spanning the gap. This CDR3 is CASSGGRDSNQPQHF. CDR3 in DNA: TGTGCCAGCAGCGGGGGCAGGGATAGCAATCAGCCCCAGCATTTT.

The V call is TRBV9, the J call TRBJ2-3; 10 nucleotides match TRBD2. This CDR3 is 16 amino acids long. Looked up from germline, CDR1 is SGDLS and CDR2 is YYNGEE. After removal of 0 bases from V and 1 base from J, the junction contained 2 bases not matched to a gene. CDR3 DNA: TGTGCCAGCAGCGTAGGTACTAGCGGGGGCACAGATACGCAGTATTTT. It encodes CASSVGTSGGTDTQYF.

This clone appeared a single time. This chain uses TRBV5-6 with TRBJ2-7, with 7 bases fitting TRBD1. The CDR3 sequence is 15 residues long. Germline CDR1 SGHDT, CDR2 YYEEEE. The junction had 9 bases not matched to a gene; V was cut back by 4 bases and J by 2 bases. The CDR3 loop reads CASSSLGTAAYEQYF. CDR3 sequence (DNA): TGTGCCAGCAGCAGCCTCGGGACAGCCGCCTACGAGCAGTACTTC.

The rearrangement uses TRBV7-9 and TRBJ2-1; 9 bases fit TRBD2. Germline V lookup: CDR1 SEHNR, CDR2 FQNEAQ (reference sequence). With V trimmed by 4 bases and J by 5 bases, 6 bases remained unmatched. The CDR3 has 15 residues. The CDR3 protein is CASSSRTSAHNEQFF. The CDR3 DNA follows: TGTGCCAGCAGCTCTCGGACTAGCGCGCACAATGAGCAGTTCTTC.

CDR3 region: CASSLGLAHSYNEQFF. The CDR3 nucleotides read TGTGCCAGCAGCTTAGGACTAGCGCATTCCTACAATGAGCAGTTCTTC. The rearrangement uses TRBV13 and TRBJ2-1; 7 bases are a match to TRBD2. J gave up 1 base and V 0 bases, and 3 bases lay outside the gene matches. There are 16 residues in the CDR3. Germline assignment: CDR1 PRHDT and CDR2 FYEKMQ (reference sequence).

V is TRBV5-1 and J is TRBJ2-1; TRBD2 matches at 7 bases. This CDR3 contains 12 residues. Unmatched junction bases numbered 4, after V lost 8 bases and J lost 5 bases. The germline CDR1 and CDR2 sequences are SGHRS and YFSETQ. CDR3 bases: TGCGCCAGTCGACTAGCCCACAATGAGCAGTTCTTC. This codes for CASRLAHNEQFF. The variable domain in full, with the rest retrieved from reference TRBV5-1 and TRBJ2-1, is KAGVTQTPRYLIKTRGQQVTLSCSPISGHRSVSWYQQTPGQGLQFLFEYFSETQRNKGNFPGRFSGRQFSNSRSEMNVSTLELGDSALYLCASRLAHNEQFFGPGTRLTVL.